This T cell receptor beta chain was retrieved from a study of T cells in Graves' hyperthyroidism and ophthalmopathy. A remark on this clonotype: The antigen is not known.

Findings of the study overall: Patients with ophthalmopathy were separated from those with stable hyperthyroidism by a 13 V-J model. The model foresaw ophthalmopathy a median around 6 months prior to onset. Peripheral blood also featured most of the thyroid clonotypes expanded above 0.001.

The study excluded patients with uncontrolled infection, other autoimmune disease, pregnancy or lactation. The CDR3 regions of TCR beta were amplified from RNA transcripts. When the TCR CDR3 underwent first-round RT-PCR, the HTBI primer set was used. TCRdb re-derived calls from the multiplex PCR reads in MiXCR, one entry per CDR3 protein. Among 450,000 to 700,000 distinct CDR3 sequences listed, more than 45% were seen once. The receptor's source is an adult woman with Graves' disease, either hyperthyroidism or ophthalmopathy (not recorded which). Sequenced: peripheral blood or thyroid tissue (not recorded which).

Here the CDR3 reads CASREWGTGRGEAFF. CDR3 nucleotides: TGTGCCAGCAGGGAGTGGGGGACGGGACGGGGTGAAGCTTTCTTT. This chain connects TRBV7-9 to TRBJ1-1, with D perhaps matching TRBD1 (5 bases). V was shortened by 6 bases and J by 7 bases, with 21 bases between the two germline ends. The germline V gene has CDR1 SEHNR and CDR2 FQNEAQ (reference sequence). CDR3 length: 15 amino acids.